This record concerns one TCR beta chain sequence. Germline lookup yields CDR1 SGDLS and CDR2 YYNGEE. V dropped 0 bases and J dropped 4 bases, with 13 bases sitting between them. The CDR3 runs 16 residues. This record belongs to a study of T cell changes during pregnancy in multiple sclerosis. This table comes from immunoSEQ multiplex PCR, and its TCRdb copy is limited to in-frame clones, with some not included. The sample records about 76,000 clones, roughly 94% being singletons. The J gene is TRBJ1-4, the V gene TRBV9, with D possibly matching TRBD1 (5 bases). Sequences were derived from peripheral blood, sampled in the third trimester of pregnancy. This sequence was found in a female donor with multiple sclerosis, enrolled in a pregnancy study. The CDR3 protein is CASSVGAGLDNEKLFF. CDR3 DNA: TGTGCCAGCAGCGTAGGGGCAGGGCTAGATAATGAAAAACTGTTTTTT.